This T cell receptor (beta chain) comes out of a study of Graves' ophthalmopathy and Graves' hyperthyroidism. Study-wide results and limits: The model predicted progression of ophthalmopathy with a sensitivity of roughly 70%, and its specificity was 72% to 80%.

Amplification targeted the TCR beta CDR3 regions, with RNA transcripts as the source material. The first-round RT-PCR employed HTBI primers together with the Qiagen OneStep RT-PCR kit. A multiplex PCR was then performed as the second round. One entry per CDR3 protein results from TCRdb running MiXCR on the multiplex PCR reads. Here the sample spans about 740,000 distinct CDR3 sequences, around 40% being singletons. In regard to this clonotype: Its cognate antigen is unknown. One junction end does not reproduce the germline sequence, and a read error may be involved.

Sample: peripheral blood. This receptor was identified in an adult man with Graves' ophthalmopathy.

In DNA, the CDR3 is TGTGCCAGCAGTAGGACAGGGGGTGCAACTAATGAAGCTTTCTTT. Protein sequence: CASSRTGGATNEAFF. This chain joins TRBV10-3 and TRBJ1-1; 10 nucleotides agree with TRBD1. This CDR3 is built from 15 residues. CDR1 is ENHRY, CDR2 SYGVKD, per germline.